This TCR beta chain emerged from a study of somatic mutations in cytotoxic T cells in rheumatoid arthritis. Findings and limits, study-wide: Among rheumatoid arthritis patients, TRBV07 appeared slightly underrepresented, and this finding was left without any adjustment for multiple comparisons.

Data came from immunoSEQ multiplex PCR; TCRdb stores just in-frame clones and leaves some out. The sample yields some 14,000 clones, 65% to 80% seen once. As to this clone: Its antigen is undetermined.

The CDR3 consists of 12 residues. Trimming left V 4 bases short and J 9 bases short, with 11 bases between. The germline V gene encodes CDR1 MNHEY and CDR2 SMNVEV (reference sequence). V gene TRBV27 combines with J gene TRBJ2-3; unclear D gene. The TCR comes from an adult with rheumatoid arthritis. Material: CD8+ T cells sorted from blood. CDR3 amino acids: CASSSTFGTQYF. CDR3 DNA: TGTGCCAGCAGTTCGACGTTCGGAACGCAGTATTTT.